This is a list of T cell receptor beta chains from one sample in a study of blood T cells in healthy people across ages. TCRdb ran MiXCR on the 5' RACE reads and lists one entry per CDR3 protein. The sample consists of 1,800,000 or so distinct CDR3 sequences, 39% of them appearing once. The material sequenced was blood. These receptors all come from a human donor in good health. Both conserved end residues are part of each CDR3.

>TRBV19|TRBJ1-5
CASGQDSNQPQHF
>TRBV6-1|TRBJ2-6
CAGSRQFSGANVLTF
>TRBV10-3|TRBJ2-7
CAITNPSGGMREQYF
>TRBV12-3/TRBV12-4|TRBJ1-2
CASSFAGPNYGYTF
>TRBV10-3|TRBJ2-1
CAITGLRGEQFF
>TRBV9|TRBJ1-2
CASSLTGNSNYGYTF
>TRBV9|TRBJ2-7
CASSVGEDSYEQYF
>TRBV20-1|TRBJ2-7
CSVGGRGEQYF
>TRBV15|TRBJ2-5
CATSRTWETQYF
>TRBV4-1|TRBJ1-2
CASSQPREFVGYTF
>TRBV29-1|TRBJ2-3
CSVVPDRGDTDTQYF
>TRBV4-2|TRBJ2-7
CASSQVSTRYYEQYF
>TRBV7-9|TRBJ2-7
CASSAGTTPYEQYF
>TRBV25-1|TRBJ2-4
CASSEFVSSGVHEQYF
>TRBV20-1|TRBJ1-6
CSAVTQGRGSPLHF
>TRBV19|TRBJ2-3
CASSIMVRGPTDTQYF
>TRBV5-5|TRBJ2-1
CAGSSMGGEGKTPYNEQFF
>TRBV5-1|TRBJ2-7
CASSLTSDREHEQYF
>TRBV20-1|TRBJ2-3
CSASYTDTQYF
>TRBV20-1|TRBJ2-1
CSARTDLENEQFF
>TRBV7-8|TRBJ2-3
CASSFLAITTDTQYF
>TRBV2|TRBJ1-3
CASSELSLGNTIYF
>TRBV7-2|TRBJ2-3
CASSSGLRGSTDTQYF
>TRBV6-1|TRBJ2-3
CASTKRGGSSTDTQYF
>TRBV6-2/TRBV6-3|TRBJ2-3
CASLRASRTDTQYF
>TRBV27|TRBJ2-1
CASTHGGAAYNEQFF
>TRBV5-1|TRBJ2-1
CASVAGQGNNEQFF
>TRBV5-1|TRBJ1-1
CASSYTGGATEAFF